A single sample is the source of the 6 T cell receptor beta chains below, sequenced in a study of T cells in Graves' hyperthyroidism and ophthalmopathy. Authors of the study amplified TCR beta CDR3 regions from RNA transcripts. The TCR CDR3 was amplified in a first-round RT-PCR using the HTBI primer set. TCRdb redid the calling of the multiplex PCR reads with MiXCR, one entry per CDR3 protein. The sample has about 50,000 distinct CDR3 sequences; around 45% are singletons. Input material: peripheral blood or thyroid tissue (not recorded which). The receptors here all came from a woman between 45 and 65 years old with Graves' hyperthyroidism.

This clonotype is medium-sized (0.01 to 0.1%). The rearrangement uses TRBV10-3 and TRBJ2-5; D remains ambiguous. The V gene lost 2 bases and the J gene lost 1 base, with 5 bases spanning the gap. The germline V gene encodes CDR1 ENHRY and CDR2 SYGVKD. The CDR3 extends over 13 amino acids. CDR3 coding DNA: TGTGCCATCAGTGAGAGGGCCCAAGAGACCCAGTACTTC. This codes for CAISERAQETQYF.

This clonotype has ten or more counts. The V gene is TRBV9, the J gene TRBJ1-1; D gene unclear. V was shortened by 0 bases and J by 1 base, with 7 bases between the two germline ends. Germline loops: CDR1 SGDLS, CDR2 YYNGEE. The CDR3 runs to 14 residues. The CDR3: CASSVDWGNTEAFF. DNA for the CDR3: TGTGCCAGCAGCGTAGATTGGGGGAACACTGAAGCTTTCTTT.

Ten or more counts support this clonotype. The chain carries TRBV20-1 and TRBJ2-7; D remains ambiguous. Looked up from germline, CDR1 is DFQATT and CDR2 is SNEGSKA (reference sequence). V lost 7 bases to trimming and J lost 5 bases, with 15 bases between them. The CDR3 is 12 amino acids. CDR3 amino acids: CSVSVMGDEQYF. CDR3 DNA: TGCAGTGTATCGGTTATGGGCGACGAGCAGTACTTC.

The J gene is TRBJ2-5, the V gene TRBV15; D uncertain. CDR3 length: 11 amino acids. Per germline, CDR1 LNHNV and CDR2 YYDKDF (reference sequence). V lost 8 bases to trimming and J lost 5 bases, with 9 bases between them. The CDR3 sequence is CATGVGETQYF. The CDR3 nucleotides are TGTGCCACCGGGGTAGGGGAGACCCAGTACTTC.

Comment on this clonotype: In this CDR3 the conserved last residue, phenylalanine or tryptophan, is missing, so a read error is likely. CDR3 in amino acids: CASSVVGPLTGELFV. CDR3 nucleotide sequence: TGTGCCAGCAGCGTAGTTGGGCCCTTGACCGGGGAGCTGTTTGTT. V and J are TRBV7-3 and TRBJ2-2; D is uncertain. The V end was cut by 5 bases, the J end by 5 bases, with 15 bases between. The CDR3 covers 15 residues. CDR1 is SGHTA, CDR2 FQGTGA, per germline.

A note on this clonotype: This is likely a read error, given that the CDR3 carries no conserved phenylalanine or tryptophan at its end. Because the CDR3's place on the DNA is in doubt, the DNA is left out and the CDR3 is given as listed by TCRdb. The chain combines TRBV7-9 with TRBJ1-5. Germline CDR1 and CDR2: SEHNR and FQNEAQ (reference sequence). The CDR3 length equals 9 residues, ends included. The CDR3 sequence is CASSLPLNY.